This T cell receptor beta chain came from a study of cytomegalovirus exposure and HLA in healthy donors listed by TCRdb under 2017. Context from the whole study: An earlier analysis of under 600 of the donors reported approximately 270 Gb of sequence data and 100 million to 130 million unique TCR beta sequences from 190 million or so T cells. Roughly 290 gigabases of sequencing data and approximately 92 million unique TCR sequences made up an early release that covered several hundred HLA-typed donors. Of the roughly 400 genotyped donors, over 65% fell in the genetic ancestry cluster associated with self-reported Caucasian donors. The study was designed to test whether signatures of past pathogen exposure could be identified by cataloging public T cell receptors. Using immunosequencing, the study profiled T cell repertoires from 666 subjects and related those repertoires to cytomegalovirus serostatus. In addition to the first cohort of 666 subjects, a separate validation cohort of 120 different subjects was used. To predict cytomegalovirus infection status, the study combined high-throughput TCR immunosequencing, statistical association of individual TCRs with disease status, and machine learning. To study patterns of TCR occurrence, a later analysis re-analyzed previously published TCR beta repertoires from more than 550 donors and added high-resolution HLA genotyping. The later analysis used no new phenotypic data to find candidate immune exposures, relying instead on TCR beta sequences and their occurrence across donors. An earlier analysis of about 600 of the donors used high-throughput TCR beta sequencing to judge whether each TCR beta V gene segment behaved as functional or pseudogenic. Donor age, sex, ethnicity and CMV serostatus were compiled together with the repertoire data. A later genetic analysis took genome-wide SNP genotypes for about 55% of the 666 donors and used that subset as a discovery cohort. Every discovery cohort repertoire had been produced on one sequencing platform. Both class I and class II loci were covered by HLA typing, at four-digit resolution. The number of typed donors differed by locus: about 620-640 for A, B, C, DRB1 and DQB1; 522 for DQA1; approximately 600 for DPA1; and some 430 for DPB1. Roughly five DR-DQ haplotypes were handled as single units for association and clustering, since linkage in the cohort was strong. On average, around 200,000 unique TCR beta nucleotide sequences were sequenced per donor among several hundred genotyped donors of the cohort, with 15% to 20% of those sequences being non-productive.

In total, fewer than 750 healthy bone marrow donors made up the cohort. Cohort members were all nominally healthy when sampled, although unrecorded immune exposures were likely present. The donor was CMV seronegative and belonged to the group of 352 seronegative cohort members. Each donor provided a peripheral blood sample, and peripheral blood mononuclear cells were used for TCR beta sequencing. Genomic DNA was extracted from the blood cell samples with the Qiagen DNeasy Blood Extraction Kit. About this clone itself: Its binding antigen is unknown. Base quality data are lacking; no much larger clone is found one base away.

Libraries were made using the immunoSEQ multiplex PCR assay. For the multiplex PCR, a mixture combining 60 forward primers for TCR Vbeta segments and 13 reverse primers for TCR Jbeta segments was used. The CDR3 region of rearranged TCR beta genes was amplified from genomic DNA with a multiplex PCR assay. Amplified TCR beta libraries were sequenced as 87-base-pair reads on the Illumina HiSeq System. As for the original processing: A later analysis counted about 80 million unique TCR beta chains across the 666 repertoires, and around 9.9 million of these chains were shared by at least two donors. Raw reads were error-corrected and collapsed into unique sequences with a nearest-neighbor algorithm that merged closely related sequences to remove PCR and sequencing errors. Alignment of CDR3 sequences to IMGT reference sequences was used to assign V, D and J gene segments. Each retained sequence needed at least a six-nucleotide match to both a V gene segment and a J gene segment. Rearrangements were classified as productive when the CDR3 lacked stop codons and remained in frame with V and J, and all other rearrangements were classified as non-productive. Following IMGT convention, CDR3 was defined as the stretch from the second conserved V-encoded cysteine to the conserved J-encoded phenylalanine. Sequences without an unambiguous match to a single V gene segment were excluded from the earlier analysis of several hundred of the donors. In an earlier analysis of several hundred of the donors, a V segment was called functional when productive rearrangements were above 56.7%, and segregating when the standard deviation between donors exceeded 5%. A statistical classification framework was built for diagnosing cytomegalovirus status from the catalog of TCR beta chain sequences. V and J gene assignment, in a later analysis, came from comparing TCR nucleotide sequences with IMGT/GENE-DB human TR gene sequences. A later analysis assigned CDR3 sequences and most-parsimonious VDJ recombination scenarios with the TCRdist pipeline. In a later analysis, each TCR beta chain was defined by its CDR3 amino acid sequence together with its V-gene family, and reads lacking a unique V-gene family were excluded. In a later analysis, nearly 600 highly shared, low-generation-probability nucleotide sequences were removed to address suspected cross-contamination and a sequencing artifact. A later analysis calculated a clonal expansion index for each public chain from normalized within-repertoire ranks of inferred template counts. Generation probabilities in a later analysis came from a VDJ recombination model fitted to out-of-frame rearrangements, and those results were checked against IGoR. In a later analysis, hypergeometric tests were used to score TCR-TCR, TCR-HLA and TCR-CMV co-occurrence, with a repertoire-size bias correction applied to TCR pairs. False discovery rates were estimated in a later analysis by permuting HLA or CMV assignments 20 times. In a later analysis, co-occurring TCRs were grouped using DBSCAN, with TCRdist sequence similarity added in when clustering inside HLA-allele-positive subsets. Repertoires with fewer than 30,000 or more than 120,000 public chains were left out of co-occurrence clustering, as were four to six repertoires with anomalous nucleotide sharing. In TCRdb, the immuneACCESS table is reduced to in-frame sequences with V and J assigned. These tables do not hold every clone; where another copy was compared, an unresolved V gene accounts for under half, and the others remain unexplained. The V and J calls and clone size are taken from that table; D and trimming were inferred from the DNA. The sample includes fewer than 200,000 clones, with over 60% observed a single time. The top ten clonotypes cover approximately 0.76% of the sample.

Here is what the overall study found, with its caveats: In a later analysis, most CMV-associated TCR beta chains were found to appear HLA-restricted, with HLA associations seemingly driven largely by CMV exposure. While some public TCRs were present in many individuals, most TCR sequences turned up only very rarely across donors. Immune exposure information for the cohort was limited to CMV serostatus. The classifier was reported to diagnose cytomegalovirus status with high specificity and sensitivity in both the original cohort and the validation cohort. Assigning TCR associations to individual alleles was difficult when HLA alleles, especially DR and DQ, strongly co-occurred. At a false discovery rate of 0.05, a later analysis linked 15,000 to 20,000 TCR beta sequences to specific HLA alleles. In vitro tests confirmed that a few of the cytomegalovirus-associated TCR beta chains recognize cytomegalovirus antigens. Linkage disequilibrium might explain the correlated functional status among segregating V segments, but an unknown experimental factor could not be excluded. A further reported finding was that TCR beta sequences accurately predicted the HLA-A and HLA-B alleles for most subjects in the first cohort. In this cohort, only TCR beta chains were sequenced, and detectable features were limited by the absence of alpha or paired-chain data. According to the authors, the approach could potentially be generalized to other disease states and immunological phenotypes. Because counts were too low, around 18 rarely observed V segments, including chromosome 9 orphons, were left out of the earlier analysis of some 600 of the donors. Several of the top co-occurrence clusters appeared to be linked to parvovirus B19, influenza, CMV and Epstein-Barr virus, according to a later analysis. According to a later genetic analysis, donors in an Asian-associated ancestry cluster had fewer N-insertions in productive TCRs than the approximately 670-donor mean. According to a later analysis, TCR association rates differed among HLA loci, with DRB1 alleles showing the most associated TCRs and HLA-C alleles showing the fewest. V-gene and J-gene trimming of TCR beta chains was associated with a missense DCLRE1C variant in a later genetic analysis, and the association was replicated in an independent cohort. A group of highly shared sequence variants was considered likely to be a technical artifact of the sequencing pipeline. Because HLA typing was unavailable for some donors at each locus, only the typed subset was used in association tests. An earlier analysis of roughly 570 of the donors showed that most TCR beta V segments appeared in productive rearrangements either about 87% or about 30% of the time, which broadly matched IMGT annotations. In a later analysis, HLA-associated TCR beta chains were found to be more clonally expanded and to have lower generation probabilities than equally common non-associated chains. The 87-base-pair reads could not distinguish some IMGT-functional V segments, including TRBV6-2 and TRBV6-3, so those segments were excluded. The presence/absence analyses assumed that sequencing depth was roughly uniform across donors, and that assumption may not be true. The study gave a list of under 200 TCR beta chains associated with cytomegalovirus.

V is pared back by 4 bases and J by 4 bases, with 16 bases lying between the germline termini. CDR1 and CDR2 were assigned from the germline V gene (reference sequence) as SEHNR and FQNEAQ. From cysteine to phenylalanine, the CDR3 is 15 amino acids long. The read is trimmed to its CDR3 DNA, 45 bases read in frame from base 1. Sequencing was carried out using PBMCs. The TCR originated in a female donor in good health and CMV-seronegative. In this chain, TRBV7-9 is recombined with TRBJ1-1; no confident D gene assignment can be made. The CDR3 corresponds to CASSSGLFLGTEAFF. The nucleotides are TGTGCCAGCAGCTCCGGACTCTTTCTTGGCACTGAAGCTTTCTTT.